This T cell receptor beta chain was sequenced for a study of early T cells in non-severe SARS-CoV-2 infection. Across the whole study: Unpaired chains resulted from sequencing bulk RNA of unsorted whole blood. Study findings and constraints: The VDJdb matching leaned toward anti-spike CD8 responses and overlooked private and CD4 specificities.

V was trimmed by 1 base and J by 2 bases, leaving 15 bases between them. The CDR3 consists of 16 residues. The germline V gene encodes CDR1 SGHKS and CDR2 YYEKEE (reference sequence). Individual cDNA molecules carried attached unique molecular identifiers. Each CDR3 protein is one row after TCRdb ran MiXCR on the 5' RACE reads. Here the sample spans some 87,000 distinct CDR3 sequences, roughly 13% being singletons. This clonotype has ten or more counts. Its antigen is currently unknown. This chain joins TRBV5-5 and TRBJ2-5; no clear D. This sequence originates from an adult who was a healthcare worker with PCR-confirmed SARS-CoV-2 infection or an uninfected control (not recorded which). Sequencing used whole blood. DNA of the CDR3: TGTGCCAGCAGCTTGTCCGGTGTAGTAGGACAAGAGACCCAGTACTTC. Translated: CASSLSGVVGQETQYF. Filled out from reference TRBV5-5 and TRBJ2-5, the complete variable domain reads DAGVTQSPTHLIKTRGQQVTLRCSPISGHKSVSWYQQVLGQGPQFIFQYYEKEERGRGNFPDRFSARQFPNYSSELNVNALLLGDSALYLCASSLSGVVGQETQYFGPGTRLLVL.